Described below is a single T cell receptor beta chain sequence and its context. Its antigen is still unknown. Possible read error: a much larger clone is one base away. This sample stems from a study of T cells in Graves' hyperthyroidism and ophthalmopathy. Germline lookup yields CDR1 MNHNS and CDR2 SASEGT. This CDR3 contains 15 residues. Findings of the study overall: Most thyroid clonotypes that were expanded above 0.001 also turned up in blood.

The CDR3 regions of TCR beta were amplified from RNA transcripts. Carried out on the TCR CDR3, a first-round RT-PCR used the HTBI primer set. MiXCR, run by TCRdb on the multiplex PCR reads, gives a single entry per CDR3 protein. The table has around 520,000 distinct CDR3 sequences, about 15% seen once. Patients counted as stable if ophthalmopathy did not develop within 18 months. Patients with uncontrolled infections, other autoimmune diseases, pregnancy or lactation were excluded. The source is a woman between 18 and 29 years old with Graves' hyperthyroidism. The sample was blood. V gene TRBV6-1 combines with J gene TRBJ2-7, with 7 bases that match TRBD1. The CDR3 is CTSRDRSEGTYEQYF. The CDR3 nucleotides are TGTACCAGCAGGGACAGATCCGAGGGAACCTACGAGCAGTACTTC.